This is a list of T cell receptor beta chains from one sample in a study of OX40 agonist ivuxolimab in advanced cancers. Measured with immunoSEQ multiplex PCR; TCRdb has only the in-frame clones, and not every one. The table shows about 64,000 clones, with about 87% occurring only once. The sequencing here drew on CD4+ or CD8+ T cells sorted from blood, taken in a trial of the OX40 agonist ivuxolimab. The receptors were gathered from an adult with an advanced solid tumor such as melanoma, head and neck, liver or kidney cancer. The CDR3 runs from the conserved cysteine through the conserved F or W. A D gene is named only where the DNA matches it firmly. Rows give clone size only sometimes, using once, few, many, or a class for an expanded clone.

d_call	v_call	j_call	clone_size	cdr3_nt	cdr3_aa
NA	TRBV5-5	TRBJ2-1	NA	TGTGCCAGCAGCTTGGGCGGGTTAGCTTACAATGAGCAGTTCTTC	CASSLGGLAYNEQFF
NA	TRBV6-6	TRBJ1-5	NA	TGTGCCAGCAGCGATTCAAATCAGCCCCAGCATTTT	CASSDSNQPQHF
TRBD2	TRBV6-1	TRBJ2-7	NA	TGTGCCAGCAGTGACCACGCTAGCGGCTCCTACGAGCAGTACTTC	CASSDHASGSYEQYF
NA	TRBV7-2	TRBJ2-7	NA	TGTGCCAGCAGCTGGGGACCTGAGAGCTCCTACGAGCAGTACTTC	CASSWGPESSYEQYF
NA	TRBV15	TRBJ2-7	once	TGTGCCACCAGCAGAGCCAGGGGTAAAATCGTCGAGCAGTACTTC	CATSRARGKIVEQYF
NA	TRBV27	TRBJ2-2	NA	TGTGCCAGCAGTTTCGGACCCGTCAGCGGAACCGGGGAGCTGTTTTTT	CASSFGPVSGTGELFF
NA	TRBV28	TRBJ1-1	NA	TGTGCCAGCAGTCACAGAAAGGGAGGTAACACTGAAGCTTTCTTT	CASSHRKGGNTEAFF
NA	TRBV19	TRBJ1-5	NA	TGTGCCAGTAGTTCGGGGGACTGGCTGAATCAGCCCCAGCATTTT	CASSSGDWLNQPQHF
TRBD1	TRBV7-9	TRBJ2-7	NA	TGTGCCAGCAGCAGACAGGGAGCCTACGAGCAGTACTTC	CASSRQGAYEQYF
TRBD2	TRBV5-4	TRBJ2-3	NA	TGTGCCAGCAGCTTGCGGCTAGCGGCGAGCACAGATACGCAGTATTTT	CASSLRLAASTDTQYF
NA	TRBV7-6	TRBJ1-2	few	TGTGCCAGCAGCTTAGCTCCCAACTATGGCTACACCTTC	CASSLAPNYGYTF
TRBD2	TRBV19	TRBJ2-1	NA	TGTGCCAGTAGTATTCTGGCGATGACTAGCGGGGCTAACAATGAGCAGTTCTTC	CASSILAMTSGANNEQFF
TRBD2	TRBV28	TRBJ2-7	NA	TGTGCCAGCAGCAAGGGACTAGCGGGAGGCTACGAGCAGTACTTC	CASSKGLAGGYEQYF
TRBD1	TRBV7-9	TRBJ2-2	once	TGTGCCAGCAGCCCGCCCGGGACAGAAACCGGGGAGCTGTTTTTT	CASSPPGTETGELFF